These 24 T cell receptor beta chains were sequenced from one sample in a study of cytomegalovirus exposure and HLA in healthy donors. PCR was performed using 60 Vbeta and 13 Jbeta primers. Libraries were prepared by immunoSEQ multiplex PCR; TCRdb keeps only in-frame clonotypes and omits some of them. The table lists over 150,000 clones, 60% to 80% of them singletons. The sequenced sample consisted of PBMCs. These TCRs come from a woman aged 25 to 39 in good health and CMV-seronegative.

This clone has just a few counts. CDR3 sequence reads: CASSPGQPRTEAFF. The CDR3 coding sequence is TGTGCCAGCTCACCGGGACAGCCGAGAACTGAAGCTTTCTTT. The chain links TRBV18 to TRBJ1-1, with 7 bases fitting TRBD1. The V and J ends lost 3 bases and 5 bases, in that order; junction bases with no gene match: 6. CDR1 KGHSH and CDR2 LQKENI come from the germline V gene. This CDR3 comprises 14 residues.

The chain couples TRBV6-1 to TRBJ2-7; possible D gene TRBD1, 6 bases. Trimming removed 7 bases from V and 9 bases from J, with 19 bases in between. There are 13 residues in the CDR3. Germline CDR1 MNHNS, CDR2 SASEGT. The CDR3 region has the DNA TGTGCCAGCATGCTTCCTCAGGGGTATCCGCAGTACTTC. This gives the protein CASMLPQGYPQYF.

A single count supports this clone. This rearrangement joins TRBV6-5 to TRBJ1-1; 7 nucleotides match TRBD1. V trimming: 4 bases; J trimming: 3 bases; junction bases outside the gene matches: 5. CDR3 length equals 14 residues. Looked up from germline, CDR1 is MNHEY and CDR2 is SVGAGI. The CDR3 DNA sequence: TGTGCCAGCAGTTCCCTGGACAGGTACACTGAAGCTTTCTTT. Its protein is CASSSLDRYTEAFF.

The chain recombines TRBV30 with TRBJ2-7; D gene ambiguous. CDR3 length equals 11 residues. V lost 3 bases and J 2 bases, leaving 5 bases between the germline ends. Germline CDR1 is GTSNPN and CDR2 is SVGIG (reference sequence). The chain's CDR3 is CAWRAAYEQYF. The CDR3 DNA reads TGTGCCTGGAGGGCAGCCTACGAGCAGTACTTC.

Only one count was recorded for this clone. This sequence joins TRBV5-4 and TRBJ2-1, with no clear D. Germline V gene data show CDR1 as SGHNT and CDR2 as YYREEE (reference sequence). Deletions cut 3 bases from V and 6 bases from J, with 13 bases between. The length of the CDR3 is 14 residues. The CDR3 DNA is TGTGCCAGCAGCTCAGTATTTGAGGCCAATGAGCAGTTCTTC. Protein: CASSSVFEANEQFF.

This clone is a singleton in its sample. The J gene is TRBJ2-1, the V gene TRBV19; perhaps TRBD1 as D (6 bases). The CDR3 loop spans 16 amino acids. Trimming left V 1 base short and J 4 bases short, with 14 bases between. CDR1 is LNHDA, CDR2 SQIVND, per germline (reference sequence). The CDR3 protein is CASSIVYRARYNEQFF. The CDR3, as DNA: TGTGCCAGTAGTATAGTGTACAGGGCGCGTTACAATGAGCAGTTCTTC.

The chain has TRBV19 and TRBJ1-2; TRBD1 agrees at 10 bases. Germline V gene lookup returns CDR1 LNHDA and CDR2 SQIVND (reference sequence). Trimming removed 4 bases from V and 1 base from J; junction bases left unmatched: 3. This CDR3 comprises 15 residues. Here the CDR3 DNA reads TGTGCCAGTAGTACCGGGACAGGGGTTAACTATGGCTACACCTTC. Translated: CASSTGTGVNYGYTF.

This chain connects TRBV2 to TRBJ2-3; 9 positions match TRBD2. The CDR3 sequence is 15 residues long. V lost 5 bases and J lost 4; bases outside the gene matches: 7. The germline gives CDR1 SNHLY, CDR2 FYNNEI. For the CDR3, the DNA is TGTGCCAGCAGTCGACCGGGACTAGCTGCAGATACGCAGTATTTT. This gives the protein CASSRPGLAADTQYF.

This chain links TRBV5-1 with TRBJ2-1; D is unresolved. The CDR3 is 16 amino acids. The V end lost 0 bases, the J end lost 0 bases, and 10 bases lay between the germline ends. Germline loops: CDR1 SGHRS, CDR2 YFSETQ. CDR3 sequence: CASSLADTRSYNEQFF. The CDR3 DNA follows: TGCGCCAGCAGCTTGGCCGATACGCGCTCCTACAATGAGCAGTTCTTC.

V usage is TRBV10-3 and J usage is TRBJ1-1; D is possibly TRBD1 (5 bases). Per the germline V gene, CDR1 is ENHRY and CDR2 is SYGVKD. CDR3 size: 16 residues. Trimming stripped 0 bases from V and 1 base from J, with 12 bases between. The CDR3 region is CAISESGDRTNTEAFF. In nucleotides, the CDR3 is TGTGCCATCAGTGAGTCTGGAGACAGAACGAACACTGAAGCTTTCTTT.

The chain joins TRBV5-1 to TRBJ2-2; D remains unclear. CDR1 and CDR2 (germline): SGHRS, YFSETQ. CDR3 length: 14 residues. V lost 0 bases and J lost 6, with 9 bases in between. For the CDR3, the DNA is TGCGCCAGCAGCTTGGTAGAGGAGCCCGGGGAGCTGTTTTTT. Translation gives CASSLVEEPGELFF.

The chain has TRBV7-9 and TRBJ2-2; TRBD1 might be the D (6 bases). V lost 2 bases and J 4 bases, leaving 11 bases between the germline ends. Germline-derived CDR1 and CDR2 are SEHNR and FQNEAQ (reference sequence). The CDR3 runs 15 residues. For the CDR3, the DNA is TGTGCCAGCAGCTTAATGGGGGCGAGCACCGGGGAGCTGTTTTTT. Protein product: CASSLMGASTGELFF.

The genes are TRBV5-1 and TRBJ2-2, with 7 bases matching TRBD1. V lost 1 base and J lost 3; bases outside the gene matches: 3. CDR1 and CDR2 (germline): SGHRS, YFSETQ. The CDR3 is made up of 15 amino acids. The DNA of the CDR3 is TGCGCCAGCAGCTTGACAGGGGCCTACACCGGGGAGCTGTTTTTT. Translating gives CASSLTGAYTGELFF.

The chain links TRBV2 to TRBJ1-2, with 10 bases that match TRBD1. Germline lookup yields CDR1 SNHLY and CDR2 FYNNEI. J lost 6 bases, V lost 0 bases, and 7 bases had no gene match. This CDR3 region has 16 residues. CDR3 region: CASSEAARDRGHGYTF. The CDR3 DNA sequence: TGTGCCAGCAGTGAAGCGGCCCGGGACAGGGGTCATGGCTACACCTTC. Variable domain in full (rest from reference TRBV2 and TRBJ1-2): EPEVTQTPSHQVTQMGQEVILRCVPISNHLYFYWYRQILGQKVEFLVSFYNNEISEKSEIFDDQFSVERPDGSNFTLKIRSTKLEDSAMYFCASSEAARDRGHGYTFGSGTRLTVV.

The chain recombines TRBV7-6 with TRBJ2-7, with TRBD2 matching 7 bases. This CDR3 is built from 13 residues. Trimming removed 5 bases from V and 6 bases from J; junction bases left unmatched: 7. The germline V gene has CDR1 SGHVS and CDR2 FNYEAQ. The CDR3 loop reads CASSPGLGSEQYF. CDR3 nucleotide sequence: TGTGCCAGCAGCCCCGGACTAGGTAGCGAGCAGTACTTC.

The chain combines TRBV9 with TRBJ2-1; D perhaps matches TRBD1 (6 bases). Trimming pared 0 bases from V and 8 bases from J, leaving 15 bases between. Germline V gives CDR1 SGDLS, CDR2 YYNGEE. This CDR3 contains 15 residues. The CDR3 nucleotides read TGTGCCAGCAGCGTAGCTACTCTGGGGGCCTATGAGCAGTTCTTC. Translating gives CASSVATLGAYEQFF.

This rearrangement joins TRBV4-1 to TRBJ2-1, with TRBD2 as a possible D gene (5 bases). This CDR3 is built from 13 residues. Trimming removed 5 bases at V and 6 bases at J, with 11 bases between. Germline V gene lookup returns CDR1 MGHRA and CDR2 YSYEKL. The CDR3 region is CASSAQLGNEQFF. The CDR3 region has the DNA TGCGCCAGCAGCGCCCAACTAGGCAATGAGCAGTTCTTC.

The chain carries TRBV6-1 and TRBJ2-5; D unresolved. Between the trimmed V and J ends, which lost 6 bases and 5 bases, there was a span of 13 bases. This CDR3 comprises 13 residues. From germline, CDR1 is MNHNS and CDR2 SASEGT. The CDR3 reads CASSASPAETQYF. DNA of the CDR3: TGTGCCAGCAGCGCGTCCCCCGCGGAGACCCAGTACTTC.

This clone was recorded once. This chain links TRBV4-2 with TRBJ2-1, with TRBD2 identical over 11 bases. Trimming removed 4 bases from V and 7 bases from J; junction bases left unmatched: 9. Germline V gives CDR1 LGHNA, CDR2 YNFKEQ. There are 16 residues in the CDR3. The CDR3 DNA follows: TGTGCCAGCAGCCCCTCACTAGCGGGGGACATGAATGAGCAGTTCTTC. Translating gives CASSPSLAGDMNEQFF.

The rearrangement uses TRBV7-2 and TRBJ2-5, with a weak D call TRBD2 (6 bases). This CDR3 has 15 amino acids. Germline V gives CDR1 SGHTA, CDR2 FQGNSA. V was pared by 1 base and J by 2 bases, with 11 bases between. The CDR3 DNA reads as TGTGCCAGCAGCTTAGGGGGACTCGAGCAAGAGACCCAGTACTTC. Amino acids: CASSLGGLEQETQYF.

This clone turned up a few times. The chain has TRBV30 and TRBJ1-2, with 8 positions matching TRBD1. The CDR3 extends over 15 amino acids. Germline V lookup: CDR1 GTSNPN, CDR2 SVGIG (reference sequence). V trimming: 2 bases; J trimming: 6 bases; junction bases outside the gene matches: 11. CDR3 nucleotides: TGTGCCTGGAGTCCGGACAGGGAGCGGTTCAATGGCTACACCTTC. Its protein product is CAWSPDRERFNGYTF.

This chain joins TRBV4-1 and TRBJ2-7; 10 bases fit TRBD2. This CDR3 region has 16 residues. Trimming at V came to 2 bases and at J to 0 bases, leaving 4 bases not matched to a gene. The V gene's germline CDR1 is MGHRA and CDR2 YSYEKL. CDR3 nucleotides: TGCGCCAGCAGCCAACAAGCGGGGGGGCCCTCCTACGAGCAGTACTTC. This encodes CASSQQAGGPSYEQYF.

The chain recombines TRBV5-1 with TRBJ2-1; D is uncertain. Trimming shortened V by 2 bases and J by 7 bases, and 13 bases separated the two germline ends. CDR1 and CDR2 from the germline V gene are SGHRS and YFSETQ. CDR3 length: 14 residues. CDR3 loop: CASSLTSSVNEQFF. DNA for the CDR3: TGCGCCAGCAGCTTAACGTCGTCGGTGAATGAGCAGTTCTTC.

With respect to this clone: One junction end does not reproduce the germline sequence, and a read error may be involved. This chain joins TRBV7-9 and TRBJ1-5; D ambiguous. CDR1 is SEHNR, CDR2 FQNEAQ, per germline (reference sequence). The CDR3 length is 15 residues. CDR3 in amino acids: CSSSFASAINQPQHF. In DNA form, the CDR3 reads TGTTCCAGCAGCTTTGCTTCCGCGATTAATCAGCCCCAGCATTTT.